Below are 30 T cell receptor beta chains sequenced from a single sample in a study of T cell responses to AZD1222 COVID-19 vaccine. The table came from immunoSEQ multiplex PCR; TCRdb's copy has only in-frame clones and leaves some out. The table has 90,000 or so clones, over 85% seen once. The sequences come from peripheral blood, collected 28 days after the second AZD1222 dose. These receptor sequences come from an adult who received the AZD1222 COVID-19 vaccine.

This chain uses TRBV15 with TRBJ2-7; a weak D match, TRBD1 (7 bases). The germline gives CDR1 LNHNV, CDR2 YYDKDF (reference sequence). The V end was cut by 0 bases, the J end by 1 base, with 10 bases between. This CDR3 is 15 amino acids long. For the CDR3, the DNA is TGTGCCACCAGCAGAGATCAGGGGGGTTCCTACGAGCAGTACTTC. This codes for CATSRDQGGSYEQYF.

This clone was counted between two and nine times. The V gene is TRBV12-3 or TRBV12-4, the J gene TRBJ2-7; D is possibly TRBD2 (5 bases). V was pared by 2 bases and J by 5 bases, with 7 bases between. The length of the CDR3 is 12 residues. The chain's CDR3 is CASSLSGNEQYV. DNA of the CDR3: TGTGCCAGCAGTTTATCCGGGAACGAGCAGTACGTC.

The V and J genes are TRBV30 and TRBJ2-7; 8 bases map to TRBD2. CDR3 size: 15 residues. Trimming at V came to 2 bases and at J to 10 bases, leaving 16 bases not matched to a gene. CDR1 is GTSNPN and CDR2 is SVGIG in the germline V gene (reference sequence). CDR3: CAWSPTPGLDTPQYF. The CDR3 DNA reads as TGTGCCTGGAGTCCCACCCCGGGACTAGACACTCCACAGTACTTC. The full variable domain, with the rest looked up from reference TRBV30 and TRBJ2-7, is SQTIHQWPATLVQPVGSPLSLECTVEGTSNPNLYWYRQAAGRGLQLLFYSVGIGQISSEVPQNLSASRPQDRQFILSSKKLLLSDSGFYLCAWSPTPGLDTPQYFGPGTRLTVT.

The chain combines TRBV7-3 with TRBJ2-7; the D is unclear. This CDR3 is built from 12 residues. Trimming took 3 bases from V and 6 from J, leaving 9 bases between them. In germline, CDR1 is SGHTA, CDR2 FQGTGA. As DNA, the CDR3 is TGTGCCAGCAGCTTCCCGGGCTCCGAGCAGTACTTC. This codes for CASSFPGSEQYF.

V and J are TRBV6-5 and TRBJ2-7, with D tentatively TRBD1 (6 bases). V lost 7 bases and J lost 2, with 12 bases in between. The CDR3 totals 13 residues. From germline, CDR1 is MNHEY and CDR2 SVGAGI. CDR3 nucleotides: TGTGCCAGCATCAGGACAGAAACCTACGAGCAGTACTTC. Encoded protein: CASIRTETYEQYF.

The chain carries TRBV5-1 and TRBJ1-1; D perhaps matches TRBD1 (5 bases). The V gene lost 0 bases and the J gene lost 6 bases, with 9 bases spanning the gap. The CDR3 has 13 amino acids. Germline V gives CDR1 SGHRS, CDR2 YFSETQ. The CDR3 here is CASSLGGRAEAFF. Written as DNA, the CDR3 is TGCGCCAGCAGCTTGGGGGGCAGGGCTGAAGCTTTCTTT.

The chain joins TRBV21-1 to TRBJ1-6. TRBV21-1 is a pseudogene. The CDR3 has 10 residues. This CDR3 reads CASSNSPLHF. For the CDR3, the DNA is TGTGCCAGCAGCAATTCACCCCTCCACTTT.

This clone came up once. The V call is TRBV28, the J call TRBJ1-2, with D perhaps matching TRBD1 (6 bases). The CDR3 contains 14 residues. With 3 bases removed from V and 3 bases from J, the gap between germline ends came to 11 bases. Germline-derived CDR1 and CDR2 are MDHEN and SYDVKM. CDR3 residues: CASSFDRNYYGYTF. CDR3 DNA: TGTGCCAGCAGTTTCGACAGGAACTACTATGGCTACACCTTC.

This chain connects TRBV18 to TRBJ2-7, with D tentatively TRBD2 (6 bases). Per the germline V gene, CDR1 is KGHSH and CDR2 is LQKENI. The CDR3 has 15 amino acids. V was pared by 3 bases and J by 0 bases, with 12 bases between. This chain's CDR3 is CASSPGTGSSYEQYV. The CDR3 bases are TGTGCCAGCTCACCCGGGACTGGAAGCTCCTACGAGCAGTACGTC.

This sequence joins TRBV5-1 and TRBJ2-3; 15 bases are a match to TRBD2. J lost 3 bases, V lost 4 bases, and 0 bases had no gene match. Germline-derived CDR1 and CDR2 are SGHRS and YFSETQ. This CDR3 spans 15 amino acids. The CDR3 DNA sequence: TGCGCCAGCAGCGGACTAGCGGGGGGGACAGATACGCAGTATTTT. It is translated as CASSGLAGGTDTQYF.

This chain joins TRBV9 and TRBJ2-7; D unresolved. The CDR3 has 12 residues. Trimming removed 0 bases from V and 6 bases from J, with 7 bases in between. Looked up from germline, CDR1 is SGDLS and CDR2 is YYNGEE. This chain's CDR3 is CASSVAGSEQYF. CDR3 in DNA: TGTGCCAGCAGCGTAGCCGGCTCCGAGCAGTACTTC.

This chain joins TRBV5-1 and TRBJ2-5; D uncertain. V lost 4 bases to trimming and J lost 2 bases, with 15 bases between them. The CDR3 length is 15 residues. CDR1 SGHRS and CDR2 YFSETQ come from the germline V gene. The CDR3 here is CASSQDPIPQETQYF. The CDR3, as DNA: TGCGCCAGCAGCCAAGACCCTATCCCGCAAGAGACCCAGTACTTC.

The rearrangement uses TRBV6-5 and TRBJ1-5; D ambiguous. The CDR3 runs 13 residues. CDR1 and CDR2 from the germline V gene are MNHEY and SVGAGI. Between the trimmed V and J ends, which lost 3 bases and 4 bases, there was a span of 7 bases. The DNA of the CDR3 is TGTGCCAGCAGTTATAACGGAAATCAGCCCCAGCATTTT. Protein: CASSYNGNQPQHF.

The chain uses TRBV7-9 and TRBJ2-3; perhaps D is TRBD1 or TRBD2 (5 bases each). The germline CDR1 and CDR2 sequences are SEHNR and FQNEAQ (reference sequence). This CDR3 comprises 16 residues. The V end lost 0 bases, the J end lost 4 bases, and 14 bases lay between the germline ends. CDR3 in DNA: TGTGCCAGCAGCTTAGCTGAGGGGATCCACGCAGATACGCAGTATTTT. It specifies CASSLAEGIHADTQYF.

This clone is a singleton in its sample. The V and J genes are TRBV10-3 and TRBJ1-2; TRBD1 is a possible D gene (5 bases). There are 12 residues in the CDR3. The germline V gene has CDR1 ENHRY and CDR2 SYGVKD. V lost 3 bases and J lost 5, with 7 bases in between. This chain's CDR3 is CAISDRVYGYTF. The CDR3 bases are TGTGCCATCAGTGACAGGGTATATGGCTACACCTTC.

This rearrangement joins TRBV5-1 to TRBJ1-2; D gene unclear. CDR3 length: 15 amino acids. The V end lost 0 bases, the J end lost 4 bases, and 13 bases lay between the germline ends. Germline V lookup: CDR1 SGHRS, CDR2 YFSETQ. The CDR3: CASSLAVSVPYGYTF. CDR3 in DNA: TGCGCCAGCAGCTTGGCCGTTTCGGTCCCCTATGGCTACACCTTC.

CDR3 DNA: TGTGCCAGCAGCCTTATAAATTTTCGTGATGAGCAGTTCTTC. Translated, it gives CASSLINFRDEQFF. The J gene is TRBJ2-1, the V gene TRBV14; D is undetermined. The germline V gene encodes CDR1 SGHDN and CDR2 FVKESK. The CDR3 spans 14 residues. Trimming took off 4 bases at V and 8 bases at J, with 15 bases between the two ends.

This clone appeared once. The gene calls are TRBV6-5 and TRBJ2-5, with D perhaps being TRBD1 or TRBD2 (5 bases each). This CDR3 is built from 15 residues. The V gene lost 0 bases and the J gene lost 1 base, with 9 bases spanning the gap. The germline V gene encodes CDR1 MNHEY and CDR2 SVGAGI. The DNA of the CDR3 is TGTGCCAGCAGTTACTCCGGGACCACCCAAGAGACCCAGTACTTC. Amino acids: CASSYSGTTQETQYF.

J is TRBJ2-5 and V is TRBV5-1; D not certain. This CDR3 contains 14 residues. Germline values: CDR1 SGHRS, CDR2 YFSETQ. V lost 3 bases to trimming and J lost 3 bases, with 12 bases between them. For the CDR3, the DNA is TGCGCCAGCAGCTACAACGGACGTGAAGAGACCCAGTACTTC. Amino acid sequence: CASSYNGREETQYF.

This chain links TRBV29-1 with TRBJ1-2, with 7 bases matching TRBD1. The CDR3 is 14 amino acids. Per the germline V gene, CDR1 is SQVTM and CDR2 is ANQGSEA. V dropped 7 bases and J dropped 4; count of bases not matched to a gene: 12. The chain's CDR3 is CSGASPGGLYGYTF. CDR3 DNA sequence: TGCAGCGGTGCGTCTCCAGGGGGTCTCTATGGCTACACCTTC.

The genes are TRBV19 and TRBJ2-6; a weak D match, TRBD1 (6 bases). This CDR3 has 20 amino acids. The V and J ends lost 1 base and 1 base respectively, with 20 bases between them. Germline assignment: CDR1 LNHDA and CDR2 SQIVND (reference sequence). The CDR3 reads CASSIGAYRVEGSGANVLTF. Written as DNA, the CDR3 is TGTGCCAGTAGTATAGGCGCCTACAGGGTTGAGGGGTCTGGGGCCAACGTCCTGACTTTC.

The chain has TRBV6-5 and TRBJ1-1; D not resolved. This CDR3 spans 13 amino acids. V was trimmed by 4 bases and J by 6 bases, leaving 12 bases between them. CDR1 MNHEY and CDR2 SVGAGI come from the germline V gene. CDR3 nucleotides: TGTGCCAGCAGTTTCCAAACCGTGGCTGAAGCTTTCTTT. Its translation is CASSFQTVAEAFF.

The chain is built from TRBV5-5 and TRBJ1-6; no reliable D call. This CDR3 is built from 14 residues. Germline assignment: CDR1 SGHKS and CDR2 YYEKEE (reference sequence). Deletions cut 5 bases from V and 7 bases from J, with 13 bases between. The CDR3 sequence: CASRRATGNSPLHF. CDR3 DNA: TGTGCCAGCAGGCGAGCAACGGGGAATTCACCCCTCCACTTT.

This sequence joins TRBV6-6 and TRBJ2-5; D is undetermined. The germline V gene encodes CDR1 MNHNY and CDR2 SVGAGI (reference sequence). CDR3 length: 15 residues. V was pared by 2 bases and J by 5 bases, with 15 bases between. CDR3 nucleotides: TGTGCCAGCAGTTACGACCGCCTTTCATCGGAGACCCAGTACTTC. The encoded protein is CASSYDRLSSETQYF.

The rearrangement links TRBV27 to TRBJ2-1; 8 bases are shared with TRBD2. CDR1 is MNHEY and CDR2 is SMNVEV in the germline V gene (reference sequence). V was clipped by 0 bases and J by 4 bases; unmatched bases: 5. The CDR3 is 16 residues long. CDR3 DNA sequence: TGTGCCAGCAGTTTATCGGTTGCGGGGGGTTACAATGAGCAGTTCTTC. This encodes CASSLSVAGGYNEQFF.

The chain links TRBV23-1 to TRBJ2-5; D call uncertain. TRBV23-1 is filed as an ORF, its function uncertain. Trimming stripped 0 bases from V and 2 bases from J, with 19 bases between. This CDR3 spans 18 amino acids. DNA for the CDR3: TGCGCCAGCAGTCAATCCCAGGCCACACTTTACCTTCAAGAGACCCAGTACTTC. Its protein product is CASSQSQATLYLQETQYF.

The chain has TRBV12-3 or TRBV12-4 and TRBJ1-5; 7 bases map to TRBD1. The CDR3 contains 12 residues. V lost 6 bases, J lost 5 bases, and 1 base stayed unmatched. This CDR3 reads CASRQGYQPQHF. The CDR3 DNA follows: TGTGCCAGCAGACAGGGGTATCAGCCCCAGCATTTT.

In DNA form, the CDR3 reads TGCGCCAGCAGCCAAGGTATGAATAGCAATCAGCCCCAGCATTTT. It is translated as CASSQGMNSNQPQHF. The chain is built from TRBV4-3 and TRBJ1-5, with D hard to call. This CDR3 comprises 15 residues. CDR1 LGHNA and CDR2 YSLEER come from the germline V gene. V gave up 1 base and J gave up 0 bases, with 7 bases separating them.

The chain recombines TRBV12-3 or TRBV12-4 with TRBJ2-1, with TRBD2 matching over 7 bases. Unmatched junction bases numbered 6, after V lost 3 bases and J lost 10 bases. CDR3 length: 13 amino acids. The CDR3 sequence: CASSFSTSKEQFF. The CDR3 DNA sequence: TGTGCCAGCAGTTTCTCGACTAGCAAGGAGCAGTTCTTC.

The rearrangement links TRBV28 to TRBJ2-3, with unresolved D. This CDR3 contains 12 residues. Germline CDR1 MDHEN, CDR2 SYDVKM. With 7 bases removed from V and 3 bases from J, the gap between germline ends came to 8 bases. The CDR3 DNA sequence: TGTGCCAGCACCTCCGATACAGATACGCAGTATTTT. Its translation is CASTSDTDTQYF.